This T cell receptor beta chain was obtained from a study of T-cell reconstitution after alpha-beta-depleted transplantation in children. Deletions cut 6 bases from V and 3 bases from J, with 11 bases between. Germline-derived CDR1 and CDR2 are ENHRY and SYGVKD. This CDR3 has 13 amino acids. This clonotype was observed a few times. Its matching antigen is unknown. Study-wide results and caveats: After one year, T-cell counts and TCRbeta diversity mostly came from new T cells. Several patients had high TCRbeta diversity at day 60; it came from surviving recipient T cells and thymic progenitors. Several hundred graft clones that had expanded were reportedly the source of alpha-beta T cells about two months after transplant.

A TCRbeta library incorporating unique molecular identifiers was prepared. In TCRdb, the PCR reads were re-called with MiXCR into one record per CDR3 protein. The data hold 700,000 to 850,000 distinct CDR3 sequences, with about 15% observed a single time. The sample was PBMCs, mostly from graft donor cells, taken 360 days after TCRalphabeta/CD19-depleted stem cell transplant. This sequence originates from a male patient younger than 18 who had a stem cell transplant for acute lymphoblastic leukemia, so the T cells may come from the graft donor. The rearrangement uses TRBV10-3 and TRBJ2-5; perhaps TRBD2 as D (6 bases). The CDR3 DNA reads as TGTGCCATCAGGGAGGGACTGGAAGAGACCCAGTACTTC. Translated, it gives CAIREGLEETQYF.